Below, 6 T cell receptor beta chains from the same sample are listed, as sequenced in a study of cytomegalovirus exposure and HLA in healthy donors. The PCR used 60 Vbeta and 13 Jbeta primers. TCRdb keeps only in-frame clones here, not all; method: immunoSEQ multiplex PCR. The repertoire holds approximately 150,000 clones, with about two thirds as singletons. Specimen: PBMCs. These TCRs come from a woman under 30 in good health and CMV-seronegative.

This sequence joins TRBV18 and TRBJ2-3, with unresolved D. This CDR3 is 15 amino acids long. CDR1 KGHSH and CDR2 LQKENI come from the germline V gene. V dropped 4 bases and J dropped 0 bases, with 11 bases sitting between them. DNA of the CDR3: TGTGCCAGCTCACTCCACACCCCTAGCACAGATACGCAGTATTTT. It specifies CASSLHTPSTDTQYF.

The chain links TRBV5-4 to TRBJ2-1; TRBD2 matches at 7 bases. Germline V lookup: CDR1 SGHNT, CDR2 YYREEE (reference sequence). This CDR3 region has 17 residues. Trimming took 0 bases from V and 1 from J; bases not matched to a gene: 7. Here the CDR3 reads CASSLVGGSASYNEQFF. The CDR3 DNA follows: TGTGCCAGCAGCTTGGTGGGCGGGAGCGCGTCCTACAATGAGCAGTTCTTC.

The CDR3 sequence is CASSSLADSSYNEQFF. CDR3 coding DNA: TGTGCCAGCTCCTCTCTAGCTGATAGCTCCTACAATGAGCAGTTCTTC. This chain links TRBV27 with TRBJ2-7; a weak D match, TRBD2 (5 bases). The end of the DNA is better explained by TRBJ2-1, so the J call may be wrong. Germline V gene sequence: CDR1 MNHEY, CDR2 SMNVEV (reference sequence). CDR3 length equals 16 residues.

For this clone: One end of the junction is discordant with germline, which a read error may explain. This sequence joins TRBV7-3 and TRBJ2-6; tentatively, D is TRBD1 (5 bases). CDR3 size: 14 residues. Germline CDR1 and CDR2: SGHTA and FQGTGA. CDR3 bases: TGTGCCAGCAGAAAAAGCTCTGGGGCCAACGGCCTGACTTTC. Translating gives CASRKSSGANGLTF. The variable domain in full, with the rest retrieved from reference TRBV7-3 and TRBJ2-6, is GAGVSQTPSNKVTEKGKYVELRCDPISGHTALYWYRQSLGQGPEFLIYFQGTGAADDSGLPNDRFFAVRPEGSVSTLKIQRTERGDSAVYLCASRKSSGANGLTFGAGSRLTVL.

The chain recombines TRBV27 with TRBJ1-1; 7 nucleotides match TRBD1. J was trimmed by 4 bases and V by 6 bases; bases with no gene match: 14. Germline CDR1 MNHEY, CDR2 SMNVEV (reference sequence). CDR3 length: 16 residues. CDR3 bases: TGTGCCAGCAGGCGAGACAGGGACCTTATTGGCACTGAAGCTTTCTTT. Its translation is CASRRDRDLIGTEAFF.

The chain couples TRBV5-4 to TRBJ1-3; the match to TRBD1 covers 9 bases. Germline trimming cut 2 bases from V and 4 bases from J; bases unmatched to any gene: 10. Germline assignment: CDR1 SGHNT and CDR2 YYREEE (reference sequence). This CDR3 is built from 17 residues. The CDR3 protein is CASSLLGQGSKGNTIYF. Here the CDR3 DNA reads TGTGCCAGCAGCTTATTGGGACAGGGATCGAAAGGAAACACCATATATTTT. Full variable domain (rest looked up from reference TRBV5-4 and TRBJ1-3): ETGVTQSPTHLIKTRGQQVTLRCSSQSGHNTVSWYQQALGQGPQFIFQYYREEENGRGNFPPRFSGLQFPNYSSELNVNALELDDSALYLCASSLLGQGSKGNTIYFGEGSWLTVV.